These 18 T cell receptor beta chains were sequenced from one sample in a study of vaccination and CD4 T cells after COVID-19. Treatment specified: roughly ten-day PBMC culture with coronavirus spike peptide pools or control peptides (ViraFEST assay). These receptors have no identified antigens. Cultured CD4+ T-cell DNA underwent Oncomine TCR Beta short-read sequencing. TCRdb analysed the PCR reads with MiXCR anew, one entry per CDR3 protein. The sample has about 21,000 distinct CDR3 sequences; 60% are singletons. Sequenced material: CD4+ T cells from blood, cultured in vitro, taken after SARS-CoV-2 vaccination. The receptor source for this set is a human donor who had recovered from COVID-19.

This clonotype was counted only a few times. The chain has TRBV20-1 and TRBJ1-2; unclear D gene. V lost 3 bases, J lost 5 bases, and 10 bases lay in between. CDR3 length: 12 residues. Germline V gene data show CDR1 as DFQATT and CDR2 as SNEGSKA (reference sequence). The CDR3 DNA sequence: TGCAGTGCTAGTTCACAAATTTATGGCTACACCTTC. As protein: CSASSQIYGYTF.

The chain joins TRBV7-2 to TRBJ1-1; D is perhaps TRBD1 (6 bases). The CDR3 covers 15 residues. Germline V lookup: CDR1 SGHTA, CDR2 FQGNSA. V was trimmed by 5 bases and J by 1 base, leaving 14 bases between them. The CDR3 region has the DNA TGTGCCAGCAGCCCGAAAACAGGGAGGAACACTGAAGCTTTCTTT. It codes for CASSPKTGRNTEAFF.

The rearrangement links TRBV20-1 to TRBJ2-5; 9 positions agree with TRBD1. Germline V gene lookup returns CDR1 DFQATT and CDR2 SNEGSKA (reference sequence). This CDR3 comprises 14 residues. With 6 bases clipped from V and 4 bases from J, the junction kept 9 bases outside the gene matches. CDR3 sequence: CSARDRVVAETQYF. CDR3 nucleotide sequence: TGCAGTGCCAGGGACAGGGTAGTTGCAGAGACCCAGTACTTC.

This clonotype was counted a few times. The J gene is TRBJ2-5, the V gene TRBV20-1, with D perhaps matching TRBD1 (5 bases). Looked up from germline, CDR1 is DFQATT and CDR2 is SNEGSKA (reference sequence). There are 14 residues in the CDR3. V gave up 6 bases and J gave up 3 bases, with 17 bases separating them. The DNA of the CDR3 is TGCAGTGCCCCCATCGCAGGGTGGAAAGAGACCCAGTACTTC. It encodes CSAPIAGWKETQYF.

The rearrangement links TRBV6-1 to TRBJ1-2; D is possibly TRBD1 (5 bases). Trimming took 1 base from V and 4 from J, leaving 13 bases between them. The CDR3 is made up of 15 amino acids. Germline CDR1 MNHNS, CDR2 SASEGT. The chain's CDR3 is CASSEVAPGGYGYTF. The CDR3 DNA follows: TGTGCCAGCAGTGAAGTTGCGCCGGGGGGCTATGGCTACACCTTC.

In this sample, this clonotype turned up a few times. The rearrangement uses TRBV12-3 or TRBV12-4 and TRBJ1-5; D may be TRBD1 (6 bases). The CDR3 covers 14 residues. With 5 bases removed from V and 4 bases from J, the gap between germline ends came to 12 bases. DNA for the CDR3: TGTGCCAGCAGTCCACAGGGAGGGAATCAGCCCCAGCATTTT. As protein: CASSPQGGNQPQHF.

This chain connects TRBV7-6 to TRBJ2-2; TRBD1 matches at 9 bases. The CDR3 sequence is 14 residues long. The germline CDR1 and CDR2 sequences are SGHVS and FNYEAQ. The V segment lost 5 bases and the J segment 6 bases; nucleotides outside the gene matches: 4. CDR3 sequence: CASSLRTGAGELFF. The CDR3 coding sequence is TGTGCCAGCAGCCTTAGGACAGGGGCCGGGGAGCTGTTTTTT.

V and J are TRBV5-6 and TRBJ1-6, with D possibly being TRBD1 (5 bases). CDR3 length: 14 amino acids. Germline V gene lookup returns CDR1 SGHDT and CDR2 YYEEEE. The ends were cut back, 3 bases at V and 6 bases at J, with 10 bases in the middle. The CDR3 DNA sequence: TGTGCCAGCAGCTCCAGGGAGTTTAATTCACCCCTCCACTTT. It encodes CASSSREFNSPLHF.

This chain uses TRBV5-4 with TRBJ2-6, with D perhaps given as TRBD1 or TRBD2 (5 bases each). The CDR3 has 16 amino acids. V lost 5 bases to trimming and J lost 0 bases, with 12 bases between them. Germline V gene data show CDR1 as SGHNT and CDR2 as YYREEE (reference sequence). The CDR3 loop reads CASSYGGTSGANVLTF. In DNA, the CDR3 is TGTGCCAGCAGTTATGGGGGTACCTCTGGGGCCAACGTCCTGACTTTC.

This clonotype turned up a few times. The CDR3 is CIPWGGTSYGYTF. For the CDR3, the DNA is TGCATCCCCTGGGGAGGGACCTCTTATGGCTACACCTTC. The chain carries TRBV20-1 and TRBJ1-2, with a tentative D call TRBD1 (5 bases). Germline V lookup: CDR1 DFQATT, CDR2 SNEGSKA (reference sequence). The CDR3 runs 13 residues.

The chain employs TRBV10-2 and TRBJ1-1; possibly TRBD1 for D (6 bases). The germline gives CDR1 WSHSY, CDR2 SAAADI. The CDR3 extends over 15 amino acids. Trimming left V 4 bases short and J 1 base short, with 13 bases between. Here the CDR3 DNA reads TGCGCCAGCAGTGGAAAAATGGGACAGAACACTGAAGCTTTCTTT. It encodes CASSGKMGQNTEAFF.

This chain joins TRBV7-2 and TRBJ2-1; 7 bases map to TRBD1. In germline, CDR1 is SGHTA, CDR2 FQGNSA. The length of the CDR3 is 16 residues. Losses at the gene ends were 4 bases for V and 7 bases for J; bases not matched to a gene: 13. Here the CDR3 DNA reads TGTGCCAGCAGCTCCACCCGACAGGGCCATCTTAATGAGCAGTTCTTC. Translating it yields CASSSTRQGHLNEQFF.

In its sample, this clonotype was seen a few times. This sequence joins TRBV7-2 and TRBJ2-5; 7 bases match TRBD2. The germline gives CDR1 SGHTA, CDR2 FQGNSA. This CDR3 region has 14 residues. The junction had 5 bases not matched to a gene; V was cut back by 2 bases and J by 5 bases. The CDR3 loop reads CASSLFGGRETQYF. The CDR3, as DNA: TGTGCCAGCAGCTTATTCGGGGGGAGGGAGACCCAGTACTTC.

V usage is TRBV28 and J usage is TRBJ1-5, with D uncertain. This CDR3 spans 13 amino acids. Germline CDR1 reads MDHEN; CDR2 reads SYDVKM. The V gene lost 5 bases and the J gene lost 0 bases, with 5 bases spanning the gap. In DNA form, the CDR3 reads TGTGCCAGCAGTCGCAGTAGCAATCAGCCCCAGCATTTT. Amino acids: CASSRSSNQPQHF.

This clonotype was picked up a small number of times. This rearrangement joins TRBV20-1 to TRBJ1-2; no clear D. This CDR3 spans 13 amino acids. In germline, CDR1 is DFQATT, CDR2 SNEGSKA (reference sequence). Deletions cut 1 base from V and 4 bases from J, with 10 bases between. The CDR3 bases are TGCAGTGCTAGAGTGGCAGGATTCTATGGCTACACCTTC. Its protein is CSARVAGFYGYTF.

The chain is built from TRBV5-6 and TRBJ2-3; maybe TRBD1 (6 bases). The V end was cut by 4 bases, the J end by 0 bases, with 9 bases between. Germline assignment: CDR1 SGHDT and CDR2 YYEEEE. The CDR3 has 14 residues. CDR3 DNA sequence: TGTGCCAGCAGCCCGGGACACAGCACAGATACGCAGTATTTT. Its protein is CASSPGHSTDTQYF.

This clonotype was counted between two and nine times. CDR3 residues: CATSRDQDRVYSPLHF. CDR3 nucleotides: TGTGCCACCAGCAGAGATCAGGACAGGGTTTATTCACCCCTCCACTTT. The genes are TRBV15 and TRBJ1-6; TRBD1 matches at 8 bases. This CDR3 comprises 16 residues. Germline values: CDR1 LNHNV, CDR2 YYDKDF (reference sequence). With V trimmed by 0 bases and J by 8 bases, 6 bases remained unmatched.

This clonotype was observed a single time. The gene calls are TRBV10-3 and TRBJ2-1, with TRBD2 identical over 9 bases. Per germline, CDR1 ENHRY and CDR2 SYGVKD. The CDR3 spans 14 residues. Unmatched junction bases numbered 4, after V lost 4 bases and J lost 6 bases. CDR3 protein: CAISGGTSLNEQFF. In DNA, the CDR3 is TGTGCCATCAGTGGCGGGACTAGCCTCAATGAGCAGTTCTTC.